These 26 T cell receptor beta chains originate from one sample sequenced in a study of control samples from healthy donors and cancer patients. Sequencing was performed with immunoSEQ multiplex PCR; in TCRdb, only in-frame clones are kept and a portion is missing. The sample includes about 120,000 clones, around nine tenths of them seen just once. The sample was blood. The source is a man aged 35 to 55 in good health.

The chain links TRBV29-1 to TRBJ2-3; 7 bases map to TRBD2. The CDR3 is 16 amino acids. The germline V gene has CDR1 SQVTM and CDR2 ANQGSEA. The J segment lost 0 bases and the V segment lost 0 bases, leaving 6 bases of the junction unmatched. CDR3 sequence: CSVEDLWGGSTDTQYF. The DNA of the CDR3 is TGCAGCGTTGAAGATTTATGGGGGGGTAGCACAGATACGCAGTATTTT.

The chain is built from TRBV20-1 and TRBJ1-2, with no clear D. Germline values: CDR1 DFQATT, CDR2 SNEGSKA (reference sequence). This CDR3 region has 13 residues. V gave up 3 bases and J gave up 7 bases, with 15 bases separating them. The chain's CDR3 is CSASRPQAFGYTF. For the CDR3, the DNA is TGCAGTGCTAGTCGTCCCCAGGCGTTTGGCTACACCTTC.

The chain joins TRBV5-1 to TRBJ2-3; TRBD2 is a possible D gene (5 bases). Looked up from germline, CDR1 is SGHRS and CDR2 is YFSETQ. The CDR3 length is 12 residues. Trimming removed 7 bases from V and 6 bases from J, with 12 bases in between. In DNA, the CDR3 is TGCGCCAGCGGCCCCCGGGGTGATACGCAGTATTTT. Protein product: CASGPRGDTQYF.

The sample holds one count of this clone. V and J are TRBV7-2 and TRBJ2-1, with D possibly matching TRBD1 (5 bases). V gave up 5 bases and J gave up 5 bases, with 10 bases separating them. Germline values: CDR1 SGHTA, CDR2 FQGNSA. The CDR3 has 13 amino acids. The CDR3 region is CASSTGPHNEQFF. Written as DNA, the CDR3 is TGTGCCAGCAGCACAGGCCCTCACAATGAGCAGTTCTTC.

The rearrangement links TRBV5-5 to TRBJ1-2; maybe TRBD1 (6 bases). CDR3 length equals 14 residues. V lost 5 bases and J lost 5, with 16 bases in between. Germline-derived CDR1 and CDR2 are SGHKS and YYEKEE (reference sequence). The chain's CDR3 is CASRHREGSYGYTF. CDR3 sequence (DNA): TGTGCCAGCAGGCACAGGGAGGGGTCGTATGGCTACACCTTC.

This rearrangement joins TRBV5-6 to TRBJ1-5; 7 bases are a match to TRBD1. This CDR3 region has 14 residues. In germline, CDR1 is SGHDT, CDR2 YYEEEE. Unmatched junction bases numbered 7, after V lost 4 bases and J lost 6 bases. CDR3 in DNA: TGTGCCAGCAGCATTGGGACAGTTCCTCAGCCCCAGCATTTT. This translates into CASSIGTVPQPQHF.

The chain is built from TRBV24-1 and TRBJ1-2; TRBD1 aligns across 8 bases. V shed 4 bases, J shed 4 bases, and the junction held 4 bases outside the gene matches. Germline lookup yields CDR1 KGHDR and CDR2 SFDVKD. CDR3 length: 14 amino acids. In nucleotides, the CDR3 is TGTGCCACCAGTGACCTGACAGGGGCCTATGGCTACACCTTC. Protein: CATSDLTGAYGYTF.

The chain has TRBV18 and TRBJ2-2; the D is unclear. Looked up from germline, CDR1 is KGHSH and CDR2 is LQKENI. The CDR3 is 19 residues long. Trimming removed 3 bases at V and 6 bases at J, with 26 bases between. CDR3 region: CASSPHRLGHMTGPGELFF. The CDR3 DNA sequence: TGTGCCAGCTCACCGCACCGGCTAGGCCACATGACGGGTCCCGGGGAGCTGTTTTTT.

CDR3: CSVGPRGTEAFF. The DNA for the CDR3 is TGCAGCGTTGGCCCGAGGGGCACTGAAGCTTTCTTT. The V call is TRBV29-1, the J call TRBJ1-1; D is perhaps TRBD1 (5 bases). Germline-derived CDR1 and CDR2 are SQVTM and ANQGSEA. V shed 4 bases and J shed 4 bases, with 10 bases lying between them. The CDR3 contains 12 residues. The full variable domain, completed using reference TRBV29-1 and TRBJ1-1, is SAVISQKPSRDICQRGTSLTIQCQVDSQVTMMFWYRQQPGQSLTLIATANQGSEATYESGFVIDKFPISRPNLTFSTLTVSNMSPEDSSIYLCSVGPRGTEAFFGQGTRLTVV.

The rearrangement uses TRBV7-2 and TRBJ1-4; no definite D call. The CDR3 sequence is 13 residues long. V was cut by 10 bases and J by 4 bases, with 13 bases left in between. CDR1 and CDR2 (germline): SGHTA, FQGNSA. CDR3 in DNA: TGTGCCACTAGACTAGCTGTTAATGAAAAACTGTTTTTT. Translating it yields CATRLAVNEKLFF.

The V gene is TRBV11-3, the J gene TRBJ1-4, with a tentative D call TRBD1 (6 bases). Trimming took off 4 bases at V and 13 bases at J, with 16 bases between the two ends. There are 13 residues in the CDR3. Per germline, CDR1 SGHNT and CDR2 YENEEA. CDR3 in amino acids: CASSSNRDIGLFF. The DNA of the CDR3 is TGTGCCAGCAGCTCGAACAGGGACATCGGACTGTTTTTT. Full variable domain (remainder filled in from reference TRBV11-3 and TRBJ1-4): EAGVVQSPRYKIIEKKQPVAFWCNPISGHNTLYWYLQNLGQGPELLIRYENEEAVDDSQLPKDRFSAERLKGVDSTLKIQPAELGDSAVYLCASSSNRDIGLFFGSGTQLSVL.

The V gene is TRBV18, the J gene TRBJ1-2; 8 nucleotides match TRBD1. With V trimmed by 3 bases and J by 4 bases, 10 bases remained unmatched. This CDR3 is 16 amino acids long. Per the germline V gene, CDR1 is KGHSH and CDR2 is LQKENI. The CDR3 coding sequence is TGTGCCAGCTCACCGGGGGTCGGCACAGGGGGCTATGGCTACACCTTC. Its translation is CASSPGVGTGGYGYTF.

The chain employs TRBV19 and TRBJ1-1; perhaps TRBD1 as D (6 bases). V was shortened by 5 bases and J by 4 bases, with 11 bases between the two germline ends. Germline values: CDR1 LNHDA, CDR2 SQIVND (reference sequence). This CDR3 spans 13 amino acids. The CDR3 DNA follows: TGTGCCAGTAGTTGGGGGGGCACCACTGAAGCTTTCTTT. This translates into CASSWGGTTEAFF.

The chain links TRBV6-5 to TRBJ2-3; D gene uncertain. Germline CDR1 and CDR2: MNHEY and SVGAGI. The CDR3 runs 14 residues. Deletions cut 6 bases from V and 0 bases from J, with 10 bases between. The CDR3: CASSHEVSTDTQYF. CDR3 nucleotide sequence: TGTGCCAGCAGCCACGAGGTCAGCACAGATACGCAGTATTTT.

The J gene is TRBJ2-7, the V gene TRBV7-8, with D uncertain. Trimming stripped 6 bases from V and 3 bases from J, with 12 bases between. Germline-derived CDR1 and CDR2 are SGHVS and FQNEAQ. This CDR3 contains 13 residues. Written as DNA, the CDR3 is TGTGCCAGCAGGTATAGAAGAAACTACGAGCAGTACTTC. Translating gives CASRYRRNYEQYF.

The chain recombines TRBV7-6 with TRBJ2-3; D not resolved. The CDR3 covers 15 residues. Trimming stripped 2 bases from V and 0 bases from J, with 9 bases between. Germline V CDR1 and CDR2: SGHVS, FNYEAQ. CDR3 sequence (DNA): TGTGCCAGCAGCTTATCCCGGGCTAGCACAGATACGCAGTATTTT. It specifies CASSLSRASTDTQYF.

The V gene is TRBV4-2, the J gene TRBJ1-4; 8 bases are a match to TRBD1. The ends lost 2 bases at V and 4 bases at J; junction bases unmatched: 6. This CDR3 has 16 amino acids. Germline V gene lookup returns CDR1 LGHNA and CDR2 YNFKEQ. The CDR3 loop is CASSQRQGLVNEKLFF. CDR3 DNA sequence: TGTGCCAGCAGCCAACGACAGGGGTTAGTTAATGAAAAACTGTTTTTT.

CDR3 sequence (DNA): TGTGCCAGCAGCTTATATGGCGTATCAGCAGGGGGCTCCTACGAGCAGTACTTC. Translation gives CASSLYGVSAGGSYEQYF. The V call is TRBV7-3, the J call TRBJ2-7, with TRBD1 matching 7 bases. The CDR3 is 18 amino acids. The V gene's germline CDR1 is SGHTA and CDR2 FQGTGA. The V and J ends lost 2 bases and 0 bases, in that order; junction bases with no gene match: 13.

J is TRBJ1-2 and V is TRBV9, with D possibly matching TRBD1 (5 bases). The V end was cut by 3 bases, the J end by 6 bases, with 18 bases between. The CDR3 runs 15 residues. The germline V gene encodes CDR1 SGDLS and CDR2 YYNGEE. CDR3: CASSAKWGSIHGYTF. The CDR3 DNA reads TGTGCCAGCAGCGCTAAATGGGGCAGTATCCATGGCTACACCTTC.

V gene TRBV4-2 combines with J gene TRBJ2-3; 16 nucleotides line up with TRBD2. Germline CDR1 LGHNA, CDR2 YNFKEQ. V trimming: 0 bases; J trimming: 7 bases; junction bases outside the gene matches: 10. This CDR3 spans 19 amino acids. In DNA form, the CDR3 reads TGTGCCAGCAGCCAAGATCAGGGGACTAGCGGGGGGGCGGCATATACGCAGTATTTT. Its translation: CASSQDQGTSGGAAYTQYF.

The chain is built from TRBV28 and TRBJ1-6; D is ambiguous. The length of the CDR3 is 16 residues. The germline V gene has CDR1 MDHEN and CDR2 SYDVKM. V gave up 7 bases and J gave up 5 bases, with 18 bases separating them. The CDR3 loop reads CASNSQFGHNNSPLHF. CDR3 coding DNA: TGTGCCAGCAATTCCCAGTTCGGGCATAATAATTCACCCCTCCACTTT.

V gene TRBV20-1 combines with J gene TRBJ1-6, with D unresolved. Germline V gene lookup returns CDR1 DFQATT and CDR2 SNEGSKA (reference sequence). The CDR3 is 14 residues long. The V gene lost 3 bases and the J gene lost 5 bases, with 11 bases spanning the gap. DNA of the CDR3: TGCAGTGCTAGTTTTGACACGAATAATTCACCCCTCCACTTT. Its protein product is CSASFDTNNSPLHF.

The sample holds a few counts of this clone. This chain's CDR3 is CASSPGAGGQPQHF. DNA of the CDR3: TGTGCCAGCAGCCCCGGAGCCGGCGGGCAGCCCCAGCATTTT. V usage is TRBV7-9 and J usage is TRBJ1-5; D gene unclear. The CDR3 runs to 14 residues. The germline V gene has CDR1 SEHNR and CDR2 FQNEAQ (reference sequence). V was clipped by 5 bases and J by 7 bases, with 15 bases between them.

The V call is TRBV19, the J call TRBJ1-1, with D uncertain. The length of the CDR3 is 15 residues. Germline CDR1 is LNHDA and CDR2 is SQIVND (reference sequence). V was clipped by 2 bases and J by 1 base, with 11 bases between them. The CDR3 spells CASSINPYSNTEAFF. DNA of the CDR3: TGTGCCAGTAGTATAAACCCTTACTCGAACACTGAAGCTTTCTTT.

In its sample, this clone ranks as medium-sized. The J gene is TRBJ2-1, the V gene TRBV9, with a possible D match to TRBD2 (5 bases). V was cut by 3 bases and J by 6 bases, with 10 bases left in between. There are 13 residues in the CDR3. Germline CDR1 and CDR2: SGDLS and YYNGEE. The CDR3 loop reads CASSAGVANEQFF. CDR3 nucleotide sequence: TGTGCCAGCAGCGCCGGGGTGGCCAATGAGCAGTTCTTC.

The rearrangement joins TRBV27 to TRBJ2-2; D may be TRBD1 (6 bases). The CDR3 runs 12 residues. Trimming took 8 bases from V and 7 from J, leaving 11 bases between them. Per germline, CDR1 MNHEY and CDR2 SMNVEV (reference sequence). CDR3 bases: TGTGCCAGCTCTTTAGGGGGCGGGGAGCTGTTTTTT. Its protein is CASSLGGGELFF.